These 2 T cell receptor beta chains were all obtained from the same sample, sequenced in a study of blood T cells in healthy people across ages. Through a sample-barcoded 5' primer and a J-beta primer mix, a second PCR was run for 7 to 11 cycles. TCRdb reprocessed the 5' RACE reads with MiXCR, giving one entry per CDR3 protein. The sample records 550,000 to 800,000 distinct CDR3 sequences, about 34% being singletons. The specimen sequenced was blood. The receptors were sampled from a woman older than 75 in good health.

There are many counts of this clonotype. This chain joins TRBV7-3 and TRBJ2-3; the match to TRBD2 covers 9 bases. The CDR3 runs to 16 residues. Germline CDR1 reads SGHTA; CDR2 reads FQGTGA. The trim removed 1 base at V and 6 bases at J, leaving 8 bases unmatched. CDR3 region: CASSLRAGGTRDTQYF. The CDR3, as DNA: TGTGCCAGCAGCTTAAGAGCGGGGGGTACCAGGGATACGCAGTATTTT. The full variable domain, in which reference TRBV7-3 and TRBJ2-3 provide the parts outside the CDR3, is GAGVSQTPSNKVTEKGKYVELRCDPISGHTALYWYRQSLGQGPEFLIYFQGTGAADDSGLPNDRFFAVRPEGSVSTLKIQRTERGDSAVYLCASSLRAGGTRDTQYFGPGTRLTVL.

This clonotype was detected a few times. The chain recombines TRBV28 with TRBJ1-4, with 10 nucleotides matching TRBD1. V gave up 5 bases and J gave up 8 bases; unmatched junction bases: 8. CDR1 is MDHEN and CDR2 is SYDVKM in the germline V gene. The CDR3 extends over 15 amino acids. In nucleotides, the CDR3 is TGTGCCAGCAGTCCCGGGACAGGGGAGGTGGAAAAACTGTTTTTT. It translates to CASSPGTGEVEKLFF.